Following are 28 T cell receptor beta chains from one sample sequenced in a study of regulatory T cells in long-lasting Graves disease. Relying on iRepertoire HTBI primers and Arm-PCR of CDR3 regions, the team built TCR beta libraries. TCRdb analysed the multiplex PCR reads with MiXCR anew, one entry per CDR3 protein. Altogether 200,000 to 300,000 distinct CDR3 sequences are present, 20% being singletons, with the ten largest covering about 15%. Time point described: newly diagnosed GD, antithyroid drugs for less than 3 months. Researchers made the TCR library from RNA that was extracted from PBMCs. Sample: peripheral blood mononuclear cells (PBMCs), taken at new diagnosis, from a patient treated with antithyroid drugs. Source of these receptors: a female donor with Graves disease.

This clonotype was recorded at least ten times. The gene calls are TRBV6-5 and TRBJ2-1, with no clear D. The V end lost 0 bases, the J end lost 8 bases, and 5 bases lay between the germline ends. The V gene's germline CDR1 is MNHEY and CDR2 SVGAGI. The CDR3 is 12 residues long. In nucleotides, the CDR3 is TGTGCCAGCAGTTACTCGAGCTATGAGCAGTTCTTC. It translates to CASSYSSYEQFF.

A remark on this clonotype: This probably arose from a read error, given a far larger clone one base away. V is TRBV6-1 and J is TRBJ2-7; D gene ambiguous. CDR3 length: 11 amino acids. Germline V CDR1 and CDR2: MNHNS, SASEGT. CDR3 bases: TGTGCCAGCCGTGGCGGATACGAGCGGTACTTC. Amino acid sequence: CASRGGYERYF.

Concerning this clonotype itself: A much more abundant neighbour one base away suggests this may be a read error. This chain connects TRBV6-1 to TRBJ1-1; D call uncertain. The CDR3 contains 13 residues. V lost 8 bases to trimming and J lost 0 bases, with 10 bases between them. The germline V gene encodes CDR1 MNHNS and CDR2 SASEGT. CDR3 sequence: CASGSILNTEAFF. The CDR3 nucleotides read TGTGCCAGCGGGTCAATTCTGAACACTGAAGCTTTCTTT.

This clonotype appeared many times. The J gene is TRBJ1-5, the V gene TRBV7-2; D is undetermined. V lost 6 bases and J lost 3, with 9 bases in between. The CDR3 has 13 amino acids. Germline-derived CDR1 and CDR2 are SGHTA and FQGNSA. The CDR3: CASRQEPNQPQHF. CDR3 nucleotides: TGTGCCAGCAGACAAGAACCCAATCAGCCCCAGCATTTT.

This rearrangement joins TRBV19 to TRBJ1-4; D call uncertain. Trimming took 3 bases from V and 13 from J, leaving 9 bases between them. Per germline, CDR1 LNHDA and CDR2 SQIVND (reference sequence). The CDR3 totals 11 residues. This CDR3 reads CASSIAGGLFF. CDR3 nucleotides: TGTGCCAGTAGTATTGCAGGAGGACTGTTTTTT.

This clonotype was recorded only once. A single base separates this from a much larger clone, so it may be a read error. CDR3 region: CAAKGLNTEAFF. The CDR3 DNA is TGTGCCGCTAAGGGGCTGAACACTGAAGCTTTCTTT. The chain joins TRBV6-2 or TRBV6-3 to TRBJ1-1; possible D gene TRBD1, 5 bases. From germline, CDR1 is MNHEY and CDR2 SVGEGT. The CDR3 has 12 amino acids. V was cut by 11 bases and J by 0 bases, with 10 bases left in between.

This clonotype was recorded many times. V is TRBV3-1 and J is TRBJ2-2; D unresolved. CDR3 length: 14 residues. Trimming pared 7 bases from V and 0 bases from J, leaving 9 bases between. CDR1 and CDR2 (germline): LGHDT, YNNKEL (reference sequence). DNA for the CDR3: TGTGCCAGCACTAATAGGACGAACACCGGGGAGCTGTTTTTT. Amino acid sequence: CASTNRTNTGELFF.

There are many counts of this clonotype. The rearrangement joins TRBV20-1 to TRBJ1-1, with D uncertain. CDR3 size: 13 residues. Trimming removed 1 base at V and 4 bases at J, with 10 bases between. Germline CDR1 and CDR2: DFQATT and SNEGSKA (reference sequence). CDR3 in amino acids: CSARVGWGTEAFF. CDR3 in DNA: TGCAGTGCTAGAGTGGGATGGGGCACTGAAGCTTTCTTT.

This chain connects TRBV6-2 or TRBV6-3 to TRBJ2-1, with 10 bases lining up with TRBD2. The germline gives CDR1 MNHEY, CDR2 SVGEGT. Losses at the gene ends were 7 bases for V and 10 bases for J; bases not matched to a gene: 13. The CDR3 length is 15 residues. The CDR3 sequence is CASTDGLAGVREQFF. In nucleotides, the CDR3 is TGTGCCAGCACCGACGGGCTAGCGGGAGTCCGGGAGCAGTTCTTC.

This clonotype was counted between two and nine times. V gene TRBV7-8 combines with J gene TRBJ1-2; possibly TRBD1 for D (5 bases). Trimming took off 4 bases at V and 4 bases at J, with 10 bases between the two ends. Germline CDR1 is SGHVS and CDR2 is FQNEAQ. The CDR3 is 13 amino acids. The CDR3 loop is CASSSTGFYGYTF. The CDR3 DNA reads TGTGCCAGCAGCTCCACAGGCTTCTATGGCTACACCTTC.

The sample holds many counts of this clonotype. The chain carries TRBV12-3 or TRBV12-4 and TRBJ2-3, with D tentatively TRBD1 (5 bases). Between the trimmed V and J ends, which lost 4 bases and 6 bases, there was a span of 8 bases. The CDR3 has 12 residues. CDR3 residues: CASSWGPDTQYF. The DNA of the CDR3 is TGTGCCAGCAGTTGGGGCCCGGATACGCAGTATTTT.

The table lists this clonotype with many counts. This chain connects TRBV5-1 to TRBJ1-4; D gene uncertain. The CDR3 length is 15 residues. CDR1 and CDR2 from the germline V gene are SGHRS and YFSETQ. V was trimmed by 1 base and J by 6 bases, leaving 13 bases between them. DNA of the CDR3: TGCGCCAGCAGCTTGTTCGGGCCGCGGGATGAAAAACTGTTTTTT. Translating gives CASSLFGPRDEKLFF. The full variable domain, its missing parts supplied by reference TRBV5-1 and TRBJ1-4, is KAGVTQTPRYLIKTRGQQVTLSCSPISGHRSVSWYQQTPGQGLQFLFEYFSETQRNKGNFPGRFSGRQFSNSRSEMNVSTLELGDSALYLCASSLFGPRDEKLFFGSGTQLSVL.

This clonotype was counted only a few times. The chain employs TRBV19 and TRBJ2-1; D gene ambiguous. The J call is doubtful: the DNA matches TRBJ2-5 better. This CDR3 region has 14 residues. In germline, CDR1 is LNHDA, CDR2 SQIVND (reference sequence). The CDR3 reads CASSIGGLRETQYF. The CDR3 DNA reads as TGTGCCAGTAGTATCGGTGGCCTCCGAGAGACCCAGTACTTC.

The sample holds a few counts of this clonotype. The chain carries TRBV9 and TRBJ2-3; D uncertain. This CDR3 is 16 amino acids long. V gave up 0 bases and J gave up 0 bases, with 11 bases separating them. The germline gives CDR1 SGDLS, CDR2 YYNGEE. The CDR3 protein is CASSVEQSLSTDTQYF. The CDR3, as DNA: TGTGCCAGCAGCGTAGAACAGAGCCTTAGCACAGATACGCAGTATTTT.

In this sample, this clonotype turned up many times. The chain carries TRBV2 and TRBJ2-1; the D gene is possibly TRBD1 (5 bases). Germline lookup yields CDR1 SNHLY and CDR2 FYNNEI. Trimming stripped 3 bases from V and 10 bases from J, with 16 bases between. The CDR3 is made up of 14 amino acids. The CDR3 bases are TGTGCCAGCAGTGACAGGACACCGGACGAGGAGCAGTTCTTC. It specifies CASSDRTPDEEQFF.

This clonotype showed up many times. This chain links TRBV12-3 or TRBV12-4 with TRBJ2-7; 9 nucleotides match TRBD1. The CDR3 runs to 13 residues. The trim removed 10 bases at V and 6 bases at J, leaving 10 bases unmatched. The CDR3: CATTLRQGGEQYF. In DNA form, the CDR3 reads TGTGCCACCACCCTGAGACAGGGGGGCGAGCAGTACTTC.

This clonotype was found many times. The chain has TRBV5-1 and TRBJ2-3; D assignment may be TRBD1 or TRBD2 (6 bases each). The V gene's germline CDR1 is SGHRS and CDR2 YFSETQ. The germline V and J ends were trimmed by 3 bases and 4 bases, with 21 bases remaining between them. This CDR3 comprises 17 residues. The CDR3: CASSSGVGGDPSDTQYF. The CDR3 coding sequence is TGCGCCAGCAGCTCAGGAGTGGGGGGCGACCCCTCAGATACGCAGTATTTT.

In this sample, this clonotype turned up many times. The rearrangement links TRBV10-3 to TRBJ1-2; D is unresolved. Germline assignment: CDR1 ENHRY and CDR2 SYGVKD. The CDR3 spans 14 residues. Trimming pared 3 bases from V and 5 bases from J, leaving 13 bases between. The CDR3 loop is CAISDFGGDYGYTF. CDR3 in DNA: TGTGCCATCAGTGATTTTGGCGGAGATTATGGCTACACCTTC.

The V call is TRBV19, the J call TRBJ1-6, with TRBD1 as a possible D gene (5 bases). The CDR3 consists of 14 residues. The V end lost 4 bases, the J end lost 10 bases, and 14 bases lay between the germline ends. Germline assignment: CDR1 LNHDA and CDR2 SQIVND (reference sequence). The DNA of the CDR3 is TGTGCCAGTAGTAAAGAGGAATGGGGGTCACCCCTCCACTTT. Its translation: CASSKEEWGSPLHF.

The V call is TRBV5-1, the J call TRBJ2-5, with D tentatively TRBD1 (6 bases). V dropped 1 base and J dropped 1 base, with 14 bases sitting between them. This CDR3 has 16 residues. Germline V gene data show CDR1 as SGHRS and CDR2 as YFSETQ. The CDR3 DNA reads TGCGCCAGCAGCTTGATGGACAGTAGCATCCAAGAGACCCAGTACTTC. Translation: CASSLMDSSIQETQYF. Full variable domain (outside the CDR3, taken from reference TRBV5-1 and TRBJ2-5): KAGVTQTPRYLIKTRGQQVTLSCSPISGHRSVSWYQQTPGQGLQFLFEYFSETQRNKGNFPGRFSGRQFSNSRSEMNVSTLELGDSALYLCASSLMDSSIQETQYFGPGTRLLVL.

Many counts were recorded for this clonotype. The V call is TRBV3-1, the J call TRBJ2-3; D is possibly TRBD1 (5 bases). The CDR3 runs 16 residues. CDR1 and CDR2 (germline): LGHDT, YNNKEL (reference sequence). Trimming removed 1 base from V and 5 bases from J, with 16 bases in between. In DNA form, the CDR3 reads TGTGCCAGCAGCCAAGGAACTAACGTCCAGGGAGATACGCAGTATTTT. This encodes CASSQGTNVQGDTQYF.

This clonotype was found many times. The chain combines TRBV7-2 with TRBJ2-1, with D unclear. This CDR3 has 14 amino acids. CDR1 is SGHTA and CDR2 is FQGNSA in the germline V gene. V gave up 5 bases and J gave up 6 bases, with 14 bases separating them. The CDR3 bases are TGTGCCAGCAGCCGAACAAAAAACCGCAATGAGCAGTTCTTC. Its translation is CASSRTKNRNEQFF. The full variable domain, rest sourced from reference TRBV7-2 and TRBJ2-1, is GAGVSQSPSNKVTEKGKDVELRCDPISGHTALYWYRQSLGQGLEFLIYFQGNSAPDKSGLPSDRFSAERTGGSVSTLTIQRTQQEDSAVYLCASSRTKNRNEQFFGPGTRLTVL.

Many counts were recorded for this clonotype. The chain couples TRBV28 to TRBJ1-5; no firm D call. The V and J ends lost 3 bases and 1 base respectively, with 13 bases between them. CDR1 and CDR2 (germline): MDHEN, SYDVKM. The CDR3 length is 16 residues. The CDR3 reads CASSFTLGRSNQPQHF. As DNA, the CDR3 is TGTGCCAGCAGTTTCACCCTAGGTCGGAGCAATCAGCCCCAGCATTTT.

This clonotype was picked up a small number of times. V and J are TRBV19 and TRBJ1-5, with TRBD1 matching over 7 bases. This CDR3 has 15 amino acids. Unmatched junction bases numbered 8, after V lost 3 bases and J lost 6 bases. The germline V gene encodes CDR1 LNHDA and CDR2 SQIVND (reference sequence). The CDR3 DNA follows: TGTGCCAGTAGTATTCAGGGGGGGGCTAGTCAGCCCCAGCATTTT. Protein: CASSIQGGASQPQHF.

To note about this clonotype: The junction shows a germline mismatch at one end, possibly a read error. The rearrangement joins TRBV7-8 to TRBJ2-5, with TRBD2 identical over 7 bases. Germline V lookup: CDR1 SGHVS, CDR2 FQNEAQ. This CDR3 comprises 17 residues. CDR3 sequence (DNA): TGTGCCAGCAGCGTAGCCTCAGCGGGAAGCGGCCAAGAGACCCAGTACTTC. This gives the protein CASSVASAGSGQETQYF.

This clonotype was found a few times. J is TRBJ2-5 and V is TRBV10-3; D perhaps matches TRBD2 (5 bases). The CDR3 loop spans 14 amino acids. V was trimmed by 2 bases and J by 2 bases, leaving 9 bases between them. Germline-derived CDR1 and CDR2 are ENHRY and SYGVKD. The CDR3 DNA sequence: TGTGCCATCAGTGAGAGCGGCAGACAAGAGACCCAGTACTTC. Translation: CAISESGRQETQYF.

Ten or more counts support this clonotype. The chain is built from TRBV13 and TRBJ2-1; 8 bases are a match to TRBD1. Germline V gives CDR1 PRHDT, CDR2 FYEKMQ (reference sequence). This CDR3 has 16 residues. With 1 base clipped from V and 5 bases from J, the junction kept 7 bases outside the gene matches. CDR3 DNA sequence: TGTGCCAGCAGCTTAGTCGTCGAGACAGGGGACAATGAGCAGTTCTTC. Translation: CASSLVVETGDNEQFF.

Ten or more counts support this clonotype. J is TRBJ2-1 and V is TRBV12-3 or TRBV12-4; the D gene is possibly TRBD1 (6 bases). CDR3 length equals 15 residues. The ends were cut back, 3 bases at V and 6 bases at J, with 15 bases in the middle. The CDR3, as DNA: TGTGCCAGCAGTTTTACGGCAGGGGTAGGCAATGAGCAGTTCTTC. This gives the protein CASSFTAGVGNEQFF.